This TCR beta chain appears in the sequencing data of a study of response to subunit inactivated influenza vaccine. This CDR3 comprises 14 residues. Looked up from germline, CDR1 is DFQATT and CDR2 is SNEGSKA (reference sequence). The J segment lost 0 bases and the V segment lost 3 bases, leaving 2 bases of the junction unmatched. This clonotype was detected ten times or more. The antigen is not known. The study's findings and limits: Each seasonal flu vaccination may recruit only limited new T cells, authors suggested.

TCRdb analysed the RT-PCR reads with MiXCR anew, one entry per CDR3 protein. The sample includes about 800,000 distinct CDR3 sequences, roughly 20% seen only once; the top ten take 10%. The sample was PBMCs from blood, taken more than 4 days after vaccination. The rearrangement joins TRBV20-1 to TRBJ1-5; 7 positions agree with TRBD1. The sequence was collected from a man aged 50 to 60 who received an inactivated influenza vaccine. CDR3 bases: TGCAGTGCTAGGAGGGGGCCTAGCAATCAGCCCCAGCATTTT. Encoded protein: CSARRGPSNQPQHF.